The entry below gives a single T cell receptor (beta chain) sequence along with its context. Germline values: CDR1 SQVTM, CDR2 ANQGSEA. Trimming removed 3 bases from V and 0 bases from J, with 8 bases in between. The CDR3 sequence is 13 residues long. After extraction with the RNeasy kit, about 0.45 to 1 ug of the RNA was reverse transcribed using random hexamers. Coverage of TCR beta CDR3 amplification by immunoSEQ multiplex PCR extended to 54 Vbeta and 13 Jbeta. TCRdb re-derived calls from the immunoSEQ multiplex PCR reads in MiXCR, one entry per CDR3 protein. Counted here are more than 200,000 distinct CDR3 sequences, 93% occurring once; the ten biggest clones make up around 0.072%. The sample is drawn from a study of CD8 T cells in Susac syndrome. Included as multiple sclerosis controls were treatment-naive patients who had stable or active relapsing-remitting disease.

The clonotype was recovered from a human donor with multiple sclerosis. Sequencing was done on a sample of CD4+ T cells from PBMCs. The chain carries TRBV29-1 and TRBJ1-1; D is undetermined. The CDR3 DNA follows: TGCAGCGTTGATCGGCGCCTGAACACTGAAGCTTTCTTT. It codes for CSVDRRLNTEAFF. Full variable domain (remainder filled in from reference TRBV29-1 and TRBJ1-1): SAVISQKPSRDICQRGTSLTIQCQVDSQVTMMFWYRQQPGQSLTLIATANQGSEATYESGFVIDKFPISRPNLTFSTLTVSNMSPEDSSIYLCSVDRRLNTEAFFGQGTRLTVV.